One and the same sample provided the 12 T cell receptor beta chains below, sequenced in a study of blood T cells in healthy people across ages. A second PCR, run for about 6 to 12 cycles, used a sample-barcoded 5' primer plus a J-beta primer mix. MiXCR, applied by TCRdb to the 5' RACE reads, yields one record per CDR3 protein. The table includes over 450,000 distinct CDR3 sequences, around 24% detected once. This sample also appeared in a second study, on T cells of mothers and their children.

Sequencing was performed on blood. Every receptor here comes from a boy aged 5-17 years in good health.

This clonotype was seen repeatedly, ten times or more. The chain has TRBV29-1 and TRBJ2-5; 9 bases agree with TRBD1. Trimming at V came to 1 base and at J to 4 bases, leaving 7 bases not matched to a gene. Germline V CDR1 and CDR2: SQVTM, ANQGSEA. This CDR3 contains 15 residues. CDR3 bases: TGCAGCGTTGAAGGGGGACAGGGAATTACAGAGACCCAGTACTTC. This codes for CSVEGGQGITETQYF.

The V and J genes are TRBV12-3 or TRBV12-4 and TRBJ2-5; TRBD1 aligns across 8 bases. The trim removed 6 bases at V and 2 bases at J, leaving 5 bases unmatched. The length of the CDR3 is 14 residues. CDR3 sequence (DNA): TGTGCCAGCAGCCCGACAGGGGAACAAGAGACCCAGTACTTC. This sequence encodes CASSPTGEQETQYF.

Here the CDR3 reads CASSLTGRRTEAFF. In DNA form, the CDR3 reads TGTGCCAGCAGTTTGACAGGGCGGCGTACTGAAGCTTTCTTT. The rearrangement joins TRBV28 to TRBJ1-1, with 7 bases identical to TRBD1. This CDR3 spans 14 amino acids. Germline lookup yields CDR1 MDHEN and CDR2 SYDVKM. V shed 3 bases and J 5 bases; nucleotides not matched to a gene: 6.

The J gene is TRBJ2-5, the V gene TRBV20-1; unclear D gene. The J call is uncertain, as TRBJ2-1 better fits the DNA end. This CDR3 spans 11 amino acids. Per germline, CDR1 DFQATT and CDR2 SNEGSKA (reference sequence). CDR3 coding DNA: TGCAGTGCTAGTCCAGGTATCGAGCAGTTCTTC. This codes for CSASPGIEQFF.

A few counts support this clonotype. CDR3 coding DNA: TGCAGCGGCCATGTCGGGGCCCATGAGCAGTTCTTC. Protein sequence: CSGHVGAHEQFF. The V and J genes are TRBV29-1 and TRBJ2-5; D is perhaps TRBD1 or TRBD2 (5 bases each). The J call could be wrong; TRBJ2-1 is a better fit for the DNA end. The length of the CDR3 is 12 residues. Germline CDR1 reads SQVTM; CDR2 reads ANQGSEA.

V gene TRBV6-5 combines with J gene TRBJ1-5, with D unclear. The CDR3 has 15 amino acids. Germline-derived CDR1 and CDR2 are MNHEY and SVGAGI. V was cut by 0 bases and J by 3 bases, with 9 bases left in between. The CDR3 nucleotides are TGTGCCAGCAGTTACTCGGGCCAGGACAATCAGCCCCAGCATTTT. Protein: CASSYSGQDNQPQHF.

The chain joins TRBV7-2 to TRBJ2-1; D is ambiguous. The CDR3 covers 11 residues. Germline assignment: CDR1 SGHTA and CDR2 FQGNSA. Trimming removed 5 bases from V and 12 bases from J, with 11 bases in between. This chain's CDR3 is CASSPGRAQFF. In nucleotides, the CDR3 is TGTGCCAGCAGCCCTGGTAGGGCGCAGTTCTTC.

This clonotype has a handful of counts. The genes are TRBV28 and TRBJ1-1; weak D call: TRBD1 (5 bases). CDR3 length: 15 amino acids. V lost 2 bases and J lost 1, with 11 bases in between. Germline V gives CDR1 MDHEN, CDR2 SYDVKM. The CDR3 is CASSLTPGRNTEAFF. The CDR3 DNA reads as TGTGCCAGCAGTTTAACCCCAGGGAGGAACACTGAAGCTTTCTTT.

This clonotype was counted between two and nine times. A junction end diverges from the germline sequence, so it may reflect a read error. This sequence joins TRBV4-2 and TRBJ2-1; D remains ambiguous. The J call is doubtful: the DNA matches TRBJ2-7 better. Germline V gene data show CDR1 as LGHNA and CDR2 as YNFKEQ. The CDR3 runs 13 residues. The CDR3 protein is CASSQEDSYVQYF. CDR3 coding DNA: TGTGCCAGCAGCCAAGAAGACTCCTACGTGCAGTACTTC.

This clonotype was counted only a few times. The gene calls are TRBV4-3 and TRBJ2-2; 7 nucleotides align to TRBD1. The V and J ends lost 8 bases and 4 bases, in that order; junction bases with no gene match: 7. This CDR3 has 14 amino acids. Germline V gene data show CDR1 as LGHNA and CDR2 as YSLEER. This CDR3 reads CASSHRGSTGELFF. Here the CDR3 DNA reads TGCGCCAGCTCCCACAGGGGCTCCACCGGGGAGCTGTTTTTT.

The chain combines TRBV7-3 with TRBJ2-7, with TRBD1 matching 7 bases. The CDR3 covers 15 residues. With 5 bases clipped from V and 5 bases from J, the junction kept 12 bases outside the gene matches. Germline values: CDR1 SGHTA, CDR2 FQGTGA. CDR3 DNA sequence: TGTGCCAGCAGCCCCCGGACAGGATCCCCTGACGAGCAGTACTTC. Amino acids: CASSPRTGSPDEQYF.

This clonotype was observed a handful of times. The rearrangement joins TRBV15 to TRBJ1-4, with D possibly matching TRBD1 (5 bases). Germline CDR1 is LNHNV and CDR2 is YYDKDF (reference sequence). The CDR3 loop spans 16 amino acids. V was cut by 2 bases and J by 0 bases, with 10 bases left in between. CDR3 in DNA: TGTGCCACCAGCAGATCAAGACAGTCAACTAATGAAAAACTGTTTTTT. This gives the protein CATSRSRQSTNEKLFF.